This TCR beta chain was sequenced during a study of beta chain features in type 1 diabetes. This CDR3 comprises 13 residues. V gave up 8 bases and J gave up 0 bases; unmatched junction bases: 2. Germline V gene data show CDR1 as SGDLS and CDR2 as YYNGEE. Note on this clone: Antigen unknown.

Study-wide findings and caveats: A greater similarity of naive, central memory and Treg TCRB repertoires was seen among patients than among healthy donors.

Reverse transcription of all isolated RNA meant that expressed TCRB transcripts were sequenced. Average reads for naive, central memory and regulatory T cell samples were about 3.7 million. Method: immunoSEQ multiplex PCR; TCRdb's copy keeps in-frame clones and lacks some. In the table there are around 200,000 clones, approximately 13% of which are singletons. The chain is built from TRBV9 and TRBJ2-3, with 8 bases matching TRBD2. This sequence was found in a young woman in good health. Sequencing used central memory CD4+ T cells from blood. The CDR3 region is CASASGSTDTQYF. CDR3 bases: TGTGCCAGTGCTAGCGGGAGCACAGATACGCAGTATTTT.